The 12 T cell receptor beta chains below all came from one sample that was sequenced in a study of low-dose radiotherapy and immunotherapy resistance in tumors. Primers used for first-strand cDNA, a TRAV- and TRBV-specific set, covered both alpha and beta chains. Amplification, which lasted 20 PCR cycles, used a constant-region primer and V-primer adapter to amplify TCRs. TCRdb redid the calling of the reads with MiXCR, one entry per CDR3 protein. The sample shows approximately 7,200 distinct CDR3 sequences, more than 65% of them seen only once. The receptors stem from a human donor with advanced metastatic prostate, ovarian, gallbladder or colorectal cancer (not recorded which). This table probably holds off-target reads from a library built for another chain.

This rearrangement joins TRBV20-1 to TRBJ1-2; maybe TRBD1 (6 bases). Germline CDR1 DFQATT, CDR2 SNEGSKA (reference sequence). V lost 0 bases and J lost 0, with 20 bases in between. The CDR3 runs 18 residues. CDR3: CSARDGAGTISANYGYTF. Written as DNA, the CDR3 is TGCAGTGCTAGAGATGGGGCTGGGACAATTTCAGCTAACTATGGCTACACCTTC.

The CDR3: CASSLQTSGRQETQYF. The CDR3 DNA sequence: TGTGCCAGCAGCCTCCAGACTAGCGGCAGACAAGAGACCCAGTACTTC. The chain is built from TRBV3-1 and TRBJ2-5; the match to TRBD2 covers 9 bases. This CDR3 spans 16 amino acids. J lost 2 bases, V lost 4 bases, and 8 bases had no gene match. Germline V CDR1 and CDR2: LGHDT, YNNKEL (reference sequence).

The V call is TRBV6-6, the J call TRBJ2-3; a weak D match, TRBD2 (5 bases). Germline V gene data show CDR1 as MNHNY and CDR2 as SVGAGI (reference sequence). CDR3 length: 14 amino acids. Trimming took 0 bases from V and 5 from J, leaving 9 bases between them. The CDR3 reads CASSYSSGRDTQYF. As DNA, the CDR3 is TGTGCCAGCAGTTACTCGTCGGGGAGAGATACGCAGTATTTT.

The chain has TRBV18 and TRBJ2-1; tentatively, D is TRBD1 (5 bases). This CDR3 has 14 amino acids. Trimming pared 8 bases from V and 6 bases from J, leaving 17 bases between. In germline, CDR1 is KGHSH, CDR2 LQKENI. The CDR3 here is CASHPGLGRNEQFF. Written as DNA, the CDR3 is TGTGCCAGCCACCCCGGTTTGGGGCGCAATGAGCAGTTCTTC. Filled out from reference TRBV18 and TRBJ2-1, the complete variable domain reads NAGVMQNPRHLVRRRGQEARLRCSPMKGHSHVYWYRQLPEEGLKFMVYLQKENIIDESGMPKERFSAEFPKEGPSILRIQQVVRGDSAAYFCASHPGLGRNEQFFGPGTRLTVL.

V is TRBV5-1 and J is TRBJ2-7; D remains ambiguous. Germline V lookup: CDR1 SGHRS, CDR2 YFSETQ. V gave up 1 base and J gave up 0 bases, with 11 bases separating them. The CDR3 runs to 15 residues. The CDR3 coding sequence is TGCGCCAGCAGCTTGAGGTCTACCAACTCCTACGAGCAGTACTTC. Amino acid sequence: CASSLRSTNSYEQYF.

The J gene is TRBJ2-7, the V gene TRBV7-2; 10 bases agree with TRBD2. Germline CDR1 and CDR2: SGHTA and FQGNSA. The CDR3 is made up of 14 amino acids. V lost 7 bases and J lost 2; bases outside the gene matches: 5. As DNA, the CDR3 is TGTGCCAGCACCGTACTAGCGGGGCCCTACGAGCAGTACTTC. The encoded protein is CASTVLAGPYEQYF.

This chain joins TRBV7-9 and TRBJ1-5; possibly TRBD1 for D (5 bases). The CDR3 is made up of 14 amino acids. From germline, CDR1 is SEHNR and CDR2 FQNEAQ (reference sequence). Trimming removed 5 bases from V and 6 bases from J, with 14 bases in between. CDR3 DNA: TGTGCCAGCAGCCCAAGGGGCAACGGTCAGCCCCAGCATTTT. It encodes CASSPRGNGQPQHF.

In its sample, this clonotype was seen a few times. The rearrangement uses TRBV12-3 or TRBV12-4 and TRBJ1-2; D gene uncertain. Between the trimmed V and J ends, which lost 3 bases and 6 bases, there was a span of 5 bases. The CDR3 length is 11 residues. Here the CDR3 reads CASSLGDGYTF. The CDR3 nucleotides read TGTGCCAGCAGTTTGGGAGATGGCTACACCTTC.

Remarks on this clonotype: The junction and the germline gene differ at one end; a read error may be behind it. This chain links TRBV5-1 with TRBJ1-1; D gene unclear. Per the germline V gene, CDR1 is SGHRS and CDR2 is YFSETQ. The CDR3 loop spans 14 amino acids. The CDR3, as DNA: TGCCCCAGCAGCTTAGTTGGCAGCAACACTGAAGCTTTCTTT. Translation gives CPSSLVGSNTEAFF.

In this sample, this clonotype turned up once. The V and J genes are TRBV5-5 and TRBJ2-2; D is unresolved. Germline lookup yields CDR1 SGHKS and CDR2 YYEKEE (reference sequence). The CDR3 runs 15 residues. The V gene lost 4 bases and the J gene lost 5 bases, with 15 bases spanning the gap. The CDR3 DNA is TGTGCCAGCAGCCGAGACGGGCTGGGTACCGGGGAGCTGTTTTTT. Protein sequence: CASSRDGLGTGELFF.

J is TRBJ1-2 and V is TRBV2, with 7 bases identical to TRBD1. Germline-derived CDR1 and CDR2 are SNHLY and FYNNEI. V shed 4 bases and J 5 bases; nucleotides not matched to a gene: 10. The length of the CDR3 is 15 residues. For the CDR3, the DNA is TGTGCCAGCAGTGCGACAGGGCAGGATTTTTATGGCTACACCTTC. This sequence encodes CASSATGQDFYGYTF.

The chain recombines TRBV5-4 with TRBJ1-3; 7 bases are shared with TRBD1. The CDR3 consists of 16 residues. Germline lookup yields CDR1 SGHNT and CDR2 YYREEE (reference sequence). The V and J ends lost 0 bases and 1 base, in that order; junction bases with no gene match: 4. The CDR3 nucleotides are TGTGCCAGCAGCTTGGCCGGGACAGAGTCTGGAAACACCATATATTTT. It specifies CASSLAGTESGNTIYF.